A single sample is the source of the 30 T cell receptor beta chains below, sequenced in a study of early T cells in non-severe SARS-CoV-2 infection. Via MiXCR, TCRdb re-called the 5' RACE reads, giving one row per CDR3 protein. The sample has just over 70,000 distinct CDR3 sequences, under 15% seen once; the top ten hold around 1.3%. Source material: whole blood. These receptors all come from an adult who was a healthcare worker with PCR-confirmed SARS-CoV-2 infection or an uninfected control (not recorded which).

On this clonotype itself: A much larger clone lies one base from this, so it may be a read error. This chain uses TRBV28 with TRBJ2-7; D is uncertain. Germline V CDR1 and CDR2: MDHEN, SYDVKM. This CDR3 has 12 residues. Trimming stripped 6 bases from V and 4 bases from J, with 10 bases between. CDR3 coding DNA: TGTGCCAGCAGATTTAGCTGGTACGAGCAGTACTTC. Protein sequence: CASRFSWYEQYF.

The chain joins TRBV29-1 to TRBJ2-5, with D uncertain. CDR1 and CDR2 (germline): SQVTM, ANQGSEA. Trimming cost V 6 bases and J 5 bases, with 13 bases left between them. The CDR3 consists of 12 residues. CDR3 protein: CSVARGLETQYF. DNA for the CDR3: TGCAGCGTCGCCCGCGGCCTGGAGACCCAGTACTTC.

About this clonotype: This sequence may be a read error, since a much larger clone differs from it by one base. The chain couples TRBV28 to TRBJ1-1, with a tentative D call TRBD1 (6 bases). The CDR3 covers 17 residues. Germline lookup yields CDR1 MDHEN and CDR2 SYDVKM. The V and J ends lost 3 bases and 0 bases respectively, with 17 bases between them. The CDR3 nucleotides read TGTGCCAGCAGTTTTCTTGGGGGCAGTAGGGTGAACACTGAAGCTTTCTTT. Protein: CASSFLGGSRVNTEAFF.

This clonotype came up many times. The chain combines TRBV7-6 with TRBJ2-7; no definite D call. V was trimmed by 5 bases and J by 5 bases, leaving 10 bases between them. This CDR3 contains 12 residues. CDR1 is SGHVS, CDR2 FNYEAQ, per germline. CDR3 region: CASSGGQNEQYF. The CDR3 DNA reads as TGTGCCAGCAGCGGTGGGCAAAACGAGCAGTACTTC.

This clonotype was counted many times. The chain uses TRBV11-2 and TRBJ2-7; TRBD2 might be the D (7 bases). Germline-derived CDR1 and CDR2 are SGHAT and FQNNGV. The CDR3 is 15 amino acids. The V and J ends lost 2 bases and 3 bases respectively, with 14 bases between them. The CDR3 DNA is TGTGCCAGCAGCTTAACCCGGGGGGCGGGCTACGAGCAGTACTTC. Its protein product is CASSLTRGAGYEQYF. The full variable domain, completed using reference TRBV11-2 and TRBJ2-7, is EAGVAQSPRYKIIEKRQSVAFWCNPISGHATLYWYQQILGQGPKLLIQFQNNGVVDDSQLPKDRFSAERLKGVDSTLKIQPAKLEDSAVYLCASSLTRGAGYEQYFGPGTRLTVT.

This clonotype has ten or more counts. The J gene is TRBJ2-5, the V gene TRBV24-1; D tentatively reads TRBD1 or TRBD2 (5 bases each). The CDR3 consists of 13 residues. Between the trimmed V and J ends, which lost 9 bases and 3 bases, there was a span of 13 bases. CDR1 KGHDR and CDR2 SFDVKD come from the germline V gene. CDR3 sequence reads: CATGSRGKETQYF. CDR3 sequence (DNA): TGTGCCACCGGTTCGAGGGGTAAAGAGACCCAGTACTTC.

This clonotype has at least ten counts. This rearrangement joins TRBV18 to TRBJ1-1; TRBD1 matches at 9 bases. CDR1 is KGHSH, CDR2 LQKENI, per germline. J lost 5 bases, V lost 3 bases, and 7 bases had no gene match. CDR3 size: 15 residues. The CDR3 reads CASSPTGGVGTEAFF. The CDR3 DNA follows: TGTGCCAGCTCACCGACAGGGGGGGTCGGTACTGAAGCTTTCTTT.

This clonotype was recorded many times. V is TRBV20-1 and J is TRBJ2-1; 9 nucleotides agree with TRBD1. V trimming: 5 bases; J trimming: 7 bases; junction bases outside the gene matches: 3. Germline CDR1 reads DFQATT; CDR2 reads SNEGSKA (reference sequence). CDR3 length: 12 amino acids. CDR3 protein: CSAETGGNEQFF. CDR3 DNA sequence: TGCAGTGCTGAGACAGGGGGAAATGAGCAGTTCTTC.

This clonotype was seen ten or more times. The CDR3: CASSEYARHGGIGAFF. The CDR3 DNA reads as TGTGCCAGCAGTGAATATGCCAGACACGGTGGTATCGGAGCTTTCTTT. The chain joins TRBV25-1 to TRBJ1-1; D not resolved. The CDR3 runs to 16 residues. The V end lost 0 bases, the J end lost 10 bases, and 21 bases lay between the germline ends. Germline V gene sequence: CDR1 MGHDK, CDR2 SYGVNS.

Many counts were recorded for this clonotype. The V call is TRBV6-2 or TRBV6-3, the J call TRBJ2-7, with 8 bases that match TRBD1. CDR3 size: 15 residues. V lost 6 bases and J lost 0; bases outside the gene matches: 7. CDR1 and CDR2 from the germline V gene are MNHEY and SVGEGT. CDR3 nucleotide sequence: TGTGCCAGCAGGGCTTGGACAGGGTTCTCCTACGAGCAGTACTTC. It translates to CASRAWTGFSYEQYF.

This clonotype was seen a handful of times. Here the CDR3 reads CASSLAAARGARTGELFF. In nucleotides, the CDR3 is TGTGCCAGCAGCTTAGCAGCCGCTCGGGGGGCGCGGACCGGGGAGCTGTTTTTT. J is TRBJ2-2 and V is TRBV7-2; D possibly corresponds to TRBD2 (7 bases). This CDR3 contains 18 residues. Germline values: CDR1 SGHTA, CDR2 FQGNSA. V shed 0 bases and J shed 5 bases, with 19 bases lying between them. The full variable domain, completed using reference TRBV7-2 and TRBJ2-2, is GAGVSQSPSNKVTEKGKDVELRCDPISGHTALYWYRQSLGQGLEFLIYFQGNSAPDKSGLPSDRFSAERTGGSVSTLTIQRTQQEDSAVYLCASSLAAARGARTGELFFGEGSRLTVL.

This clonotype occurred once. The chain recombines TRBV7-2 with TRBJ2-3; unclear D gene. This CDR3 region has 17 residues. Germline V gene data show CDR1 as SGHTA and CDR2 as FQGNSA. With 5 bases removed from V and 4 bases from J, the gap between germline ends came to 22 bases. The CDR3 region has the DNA TGTGCCAGCAGCCTACCCCGGGTAGCCGGAGACTCAGATACGCAGTATTTT. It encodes CASSLPRVAGDSDTQYF.

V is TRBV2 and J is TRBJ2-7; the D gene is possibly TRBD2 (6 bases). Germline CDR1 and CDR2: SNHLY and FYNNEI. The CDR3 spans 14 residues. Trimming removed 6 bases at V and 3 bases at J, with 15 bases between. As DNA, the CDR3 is TGTGCCAGCAGCCGACTAGTGGCAAGCTACGAGCAGTACTTC. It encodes CASSRLVASYEQYF.

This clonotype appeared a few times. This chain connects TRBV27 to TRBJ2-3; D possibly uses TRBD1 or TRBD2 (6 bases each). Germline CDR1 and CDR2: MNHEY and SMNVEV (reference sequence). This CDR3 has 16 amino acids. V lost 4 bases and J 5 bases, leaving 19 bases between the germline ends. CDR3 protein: CASSSFSPEGGDTQYF. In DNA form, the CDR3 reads TGTGCCAGCAGTTCTTTCAGTCCCGAGGGGGGAGATACGCAGTATTTT.

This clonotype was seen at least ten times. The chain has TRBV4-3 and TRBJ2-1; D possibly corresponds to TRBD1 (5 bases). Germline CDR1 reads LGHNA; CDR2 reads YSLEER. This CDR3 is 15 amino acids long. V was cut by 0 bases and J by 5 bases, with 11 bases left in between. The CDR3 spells CASSQEWGRNNEQFF. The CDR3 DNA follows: TGCGCCAGCAGCCAAGAGTGGGGCAGGAACAATGAGCAGTTCTTC.

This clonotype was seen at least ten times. CDR3 in DNA: TGTGCCAGCTCACCAGGAAATCTCGAGCAGTACTTC. This sequence encodes CASSPGNLEQYF. This chain connects TRBV18 to TRBJ2-7; D unclear. This CDR3 has 12 amino acids. The V end was cut by 2 bases, the J end by 6 bases, with 8 bases between. Germline V gene sequence: CDR1 KGHSH, CDR2 LQKENI.

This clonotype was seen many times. The CDR3 loop is CASSDPLAGGPTYNEQFF. The CDR3 coding sequence is TGTGCCAGCAGTGATCCCCTAGCGGGGGGCCCCACCTACAATGAGCAGTTCTTC. This rearrangement joins TRBV2 to TRBJ2-1; 11 bases are a match to TRBD2. The CDR3 is made up of 18 amino acids. Germline V gene data show CDR1 as SNHLY and CDR2 as FYNNEI. V shed 3 bases, J shed 2 bases, and the junction held 9 bases outside the gene matches. Combining the CDR3 with reference TRBV2 and TRBJ2-1 gives the whole variable domain EPEVTQTPSHQVTQMGQEVILRCVPISNHLYFYWYRQILGQKVEFLVSFYNNEISEKSEIFDDQFSVERPDGSNFTLKIRSTKLEDSAMYFCASSDPLAGGPTYNEQFFGPGTRLTVL.

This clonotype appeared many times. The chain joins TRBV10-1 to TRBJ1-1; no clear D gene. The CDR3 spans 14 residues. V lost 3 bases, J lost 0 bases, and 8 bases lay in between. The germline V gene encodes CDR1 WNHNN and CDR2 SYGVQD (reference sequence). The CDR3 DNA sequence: TGCGCCAGCAGTGAAGGGTCAGTGAACACTGAAGCTTTCTTT. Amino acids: CASSEGSVNTEAFF.

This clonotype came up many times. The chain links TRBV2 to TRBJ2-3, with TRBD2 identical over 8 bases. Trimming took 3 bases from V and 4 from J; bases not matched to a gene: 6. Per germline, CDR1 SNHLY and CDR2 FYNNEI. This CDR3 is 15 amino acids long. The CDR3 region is CASSERAGVPDTQYF. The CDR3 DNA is TGTGCCAGCAGTGAGAGAGCGGGGGTCCCAGATACGCAGTATTTT.

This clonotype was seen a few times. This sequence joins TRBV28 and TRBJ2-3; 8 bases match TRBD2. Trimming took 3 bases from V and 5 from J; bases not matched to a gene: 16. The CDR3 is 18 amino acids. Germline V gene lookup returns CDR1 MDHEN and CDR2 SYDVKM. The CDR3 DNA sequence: TGTGCCAGCAGTTTTATAGTGGTAGCGGGAAGTCCCCAAGATACGCAGTATTTT. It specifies CASSFIVVAGSPQDTQYF.

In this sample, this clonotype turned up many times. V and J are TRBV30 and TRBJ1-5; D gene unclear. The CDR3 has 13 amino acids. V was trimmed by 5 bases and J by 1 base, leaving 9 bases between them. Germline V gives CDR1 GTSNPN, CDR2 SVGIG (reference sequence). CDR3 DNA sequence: TGTGCCTGGGCAGAGCTAAGCAATCAGCCCCAGCATTTT. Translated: CAWAELSNQPQHF.

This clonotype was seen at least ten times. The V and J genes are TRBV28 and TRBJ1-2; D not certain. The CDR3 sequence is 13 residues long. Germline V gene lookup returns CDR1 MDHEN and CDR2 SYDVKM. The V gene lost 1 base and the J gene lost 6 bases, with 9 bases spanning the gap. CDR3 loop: CASSLSPEDGYTF. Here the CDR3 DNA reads TGTGCCAGCAGTTTATCCCCAGAGGATGGCTACACCTTC.

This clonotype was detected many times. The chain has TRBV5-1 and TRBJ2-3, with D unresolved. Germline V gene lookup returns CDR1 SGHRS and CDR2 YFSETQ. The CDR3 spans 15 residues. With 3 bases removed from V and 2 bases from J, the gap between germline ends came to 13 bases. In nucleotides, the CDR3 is TGCGCCAGCAGCTCTGCCGGTGGGGTCACAGATACGCAGTATTTT. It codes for CASSSAGGVTDTQYF.

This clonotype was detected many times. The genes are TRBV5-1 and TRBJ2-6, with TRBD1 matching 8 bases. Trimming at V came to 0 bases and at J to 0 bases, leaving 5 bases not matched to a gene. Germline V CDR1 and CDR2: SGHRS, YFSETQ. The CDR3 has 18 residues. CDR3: CASSLAGQGDSGANVLTF. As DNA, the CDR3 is TGCGCCAGCAGCTTGGCCGGACAGGGAGACTCTGGGGCCAACGTCCTGACTTTC. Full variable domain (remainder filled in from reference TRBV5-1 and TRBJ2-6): KAGVTQTPRYLIKTRGQQVTLSCSPISGHRSVSWYQQTPGQGLQFLFEYFSETQRNKGNFPGRFSGRQFSNSRSEMNVSTLELGDSALYLCASSLAGQGDSGANVLTFGAGSRLTVL.

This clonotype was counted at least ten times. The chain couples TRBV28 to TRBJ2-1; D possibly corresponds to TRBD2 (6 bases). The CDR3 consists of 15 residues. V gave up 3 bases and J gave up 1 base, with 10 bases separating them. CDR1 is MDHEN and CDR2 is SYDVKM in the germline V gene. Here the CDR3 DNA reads TGTGCCAGCAGTTTCGGGAGTGGGTCCTACAATGAGCAGTTCTTC. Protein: CASSFGSGSYNEQFF.

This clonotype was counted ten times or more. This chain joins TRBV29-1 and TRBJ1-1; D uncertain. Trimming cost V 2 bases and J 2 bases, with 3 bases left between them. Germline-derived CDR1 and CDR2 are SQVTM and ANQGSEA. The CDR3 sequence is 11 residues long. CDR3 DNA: TGCAGCGTTGAACGCAACACTGAAGCTTTCTTT. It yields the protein CSVERNTEAFF.

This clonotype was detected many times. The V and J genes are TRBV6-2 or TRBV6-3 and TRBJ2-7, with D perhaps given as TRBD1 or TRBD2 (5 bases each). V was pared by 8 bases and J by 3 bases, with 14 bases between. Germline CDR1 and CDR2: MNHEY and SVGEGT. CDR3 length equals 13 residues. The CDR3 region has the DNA TGTGCCAGCGCAAGCCGGGGCAGCTACGAGCAGTACTTC. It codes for CASASRGSYEQYF.

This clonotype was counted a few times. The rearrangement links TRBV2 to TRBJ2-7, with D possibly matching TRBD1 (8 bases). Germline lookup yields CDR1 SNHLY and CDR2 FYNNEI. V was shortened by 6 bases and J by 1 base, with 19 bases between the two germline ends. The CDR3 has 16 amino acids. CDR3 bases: TGTGCCAGCAGCCATTTACAGGGGGGGAAGTCCTACGAGCAGTACTTC. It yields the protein CASSHLQGGKSYEQYF.

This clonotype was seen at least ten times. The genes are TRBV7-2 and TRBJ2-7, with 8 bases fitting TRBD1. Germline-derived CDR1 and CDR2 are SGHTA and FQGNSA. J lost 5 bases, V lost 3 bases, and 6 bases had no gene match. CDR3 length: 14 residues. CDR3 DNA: TGTGCCAGCAGCTTGTTCAGGGGGCGGGACGAGCAGTACTTC. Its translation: CASSLFRGRDEQYF.

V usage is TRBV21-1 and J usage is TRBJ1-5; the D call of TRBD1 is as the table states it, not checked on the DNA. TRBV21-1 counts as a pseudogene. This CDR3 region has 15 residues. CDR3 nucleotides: TGTGCCAGCAGCTTCAGGGGGTTTCAGAATCAGCCCCAGCATTTT. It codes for CASSFRGFQNQPQHF.